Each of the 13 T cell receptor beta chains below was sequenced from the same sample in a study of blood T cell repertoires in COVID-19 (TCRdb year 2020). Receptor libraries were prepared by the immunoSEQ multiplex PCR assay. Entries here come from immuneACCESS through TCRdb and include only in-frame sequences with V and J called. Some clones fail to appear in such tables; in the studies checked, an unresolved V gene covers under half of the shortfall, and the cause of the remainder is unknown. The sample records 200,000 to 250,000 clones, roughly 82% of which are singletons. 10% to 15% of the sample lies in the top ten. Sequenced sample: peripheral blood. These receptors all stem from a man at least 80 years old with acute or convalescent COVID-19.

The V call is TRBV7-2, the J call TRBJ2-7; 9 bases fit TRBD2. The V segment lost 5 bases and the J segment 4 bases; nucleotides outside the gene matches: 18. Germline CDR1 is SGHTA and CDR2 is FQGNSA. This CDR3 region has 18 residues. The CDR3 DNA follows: TGTGCCAGCAGCCCCCATACCTTAGCGGGAGTGGGTCGGTACGAGCAGTACTTC. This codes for CASSPHTLAGVGRYEQYF.

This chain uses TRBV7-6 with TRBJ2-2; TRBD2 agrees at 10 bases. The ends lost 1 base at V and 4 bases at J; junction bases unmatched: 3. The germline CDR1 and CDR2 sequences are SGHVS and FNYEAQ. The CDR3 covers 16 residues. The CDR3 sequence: CASSLGLAGSTGELFF. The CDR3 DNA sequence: TGTGCCAGCAGCTTAGGACTAGCGGGCAGCACCGGGGAGCTGTTTTTT.

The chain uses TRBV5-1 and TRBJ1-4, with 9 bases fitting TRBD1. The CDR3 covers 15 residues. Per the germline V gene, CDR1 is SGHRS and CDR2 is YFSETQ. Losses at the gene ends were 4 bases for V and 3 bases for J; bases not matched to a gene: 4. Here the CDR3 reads CASSTGGAANEKLFF. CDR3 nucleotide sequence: TGCGCCAGCAGCACAGGGGGCGCGGCTAATGAAAAACTGTTTTTT.

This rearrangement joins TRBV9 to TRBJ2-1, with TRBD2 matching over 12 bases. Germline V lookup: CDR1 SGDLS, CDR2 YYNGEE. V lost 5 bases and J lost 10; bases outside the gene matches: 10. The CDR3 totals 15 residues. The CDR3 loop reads CASSTGTSGSREQFF. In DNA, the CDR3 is TGTGCCAGCAGTACCGGGACTAGCGGGTCTCGGGAGCAGTTCTTC.

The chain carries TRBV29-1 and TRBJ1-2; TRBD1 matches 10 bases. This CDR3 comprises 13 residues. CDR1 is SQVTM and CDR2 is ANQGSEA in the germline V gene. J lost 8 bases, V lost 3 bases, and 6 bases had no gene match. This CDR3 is CSVDRDRGSGYTF. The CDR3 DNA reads TGCAGCGTTGACCGGGACAGGGGTTCGGGCTACACCTTC.

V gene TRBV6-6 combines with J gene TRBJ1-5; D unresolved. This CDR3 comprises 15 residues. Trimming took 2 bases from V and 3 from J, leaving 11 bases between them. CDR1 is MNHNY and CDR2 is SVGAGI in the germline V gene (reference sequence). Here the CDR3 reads CASSYMGDYNQPQHF. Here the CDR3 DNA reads TGTGCCAGCAGTTACATGGGCGACTACAATCAGCCCCAGCATTTT.

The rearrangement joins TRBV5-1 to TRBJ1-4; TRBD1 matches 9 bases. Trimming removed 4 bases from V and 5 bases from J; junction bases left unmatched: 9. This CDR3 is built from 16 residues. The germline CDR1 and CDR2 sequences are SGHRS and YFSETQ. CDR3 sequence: CASSLGQGIKNEKLFF. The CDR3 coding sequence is TGCGCCAGCAGCCTGGGACAGGGTATAAAGAATGAAAAACTGTTTTTT.

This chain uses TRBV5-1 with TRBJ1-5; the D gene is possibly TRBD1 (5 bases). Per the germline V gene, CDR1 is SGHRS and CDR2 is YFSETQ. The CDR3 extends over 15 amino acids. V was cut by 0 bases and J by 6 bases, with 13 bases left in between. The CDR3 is CASSLVAGKGQPQHF. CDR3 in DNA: TGCGCCAGCAGCTTGGTGGCAGGGAAAGGTCAGCCCCAGCATTTT.

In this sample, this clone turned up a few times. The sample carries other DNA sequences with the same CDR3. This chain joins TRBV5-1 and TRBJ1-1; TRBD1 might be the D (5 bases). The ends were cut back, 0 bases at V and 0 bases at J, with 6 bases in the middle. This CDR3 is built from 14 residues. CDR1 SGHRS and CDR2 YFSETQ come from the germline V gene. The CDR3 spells CASSLDRLNTEAFF. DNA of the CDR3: TGCGCCAGCAGCTTGGACAGGCTGAACACTGAAGCTTTCTTT.

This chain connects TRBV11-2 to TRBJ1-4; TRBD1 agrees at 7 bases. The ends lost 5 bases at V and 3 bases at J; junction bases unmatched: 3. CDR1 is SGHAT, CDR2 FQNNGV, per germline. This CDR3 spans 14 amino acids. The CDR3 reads CASSHGTANEKLFF. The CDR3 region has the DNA TGTGCCAGCAGCCATGGGACAGCTAATGAAAAACTGTTTTTT.

The CDR3 DNA reads TGTGCCAGCAGCCAAGATCAGGTTGGGGCTACCTCTGGAAACACCATATATTTT. This encodes CASSQDQVGATSGNTIYF. The genes are TRBV3-1 (or the pseudogene TRBV3-2) and TRBJ1-3; D might be TRBD1 (5 bases). The CDR3 is 18 amino acids. Germline assignment: CDR1 LGHDT and CDR2 YNNKEL (reference sequence). V lost 0 bases and J 0 bases, leaving 15 bases between the germline ends.

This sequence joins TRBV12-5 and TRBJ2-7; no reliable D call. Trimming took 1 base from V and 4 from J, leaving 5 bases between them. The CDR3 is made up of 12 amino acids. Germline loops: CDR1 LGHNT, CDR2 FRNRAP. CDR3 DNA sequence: TGTGCTAGTGGTTTGGGGCATTACGAGCAGTACTTC. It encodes CASGLGHYEQYF.

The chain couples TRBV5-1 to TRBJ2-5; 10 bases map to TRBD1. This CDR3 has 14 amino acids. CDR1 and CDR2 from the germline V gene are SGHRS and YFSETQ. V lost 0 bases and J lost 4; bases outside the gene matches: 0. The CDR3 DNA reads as TGCGCCAGCAGCTTGGGACAGGGGGCAGAGACCCAGTACTTC. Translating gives CASSLGQGAETQYF. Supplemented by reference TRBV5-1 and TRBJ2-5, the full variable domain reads KAGVTQTPRYLIKTRGQQVTLSCSPISGHRSVSWYQQTPGQGLQFLFEYFSETQRNKGNFPGRFSGRQFSNSRSEMNVSTLELGDSALYLCASSLGQGAETQYFGPGTRLLVL.